The T cell receptor (beta chain) under discussion was sequenced for a study of T cells in narcolepsy. Study-wide points: Same-patient CSF and blood CD4+ T cell clonotypes included HCRT-specific and TRIB2-specific autoreactive ones. In some patient and control memory CD4+ samples, autoreactive clones were absent.

TCRdb's copy holds only in-frame clones and misses some; the assay was immunoSEQ multiplex PCR. The data show some 30,000 clones, roughly three quarters seen once. Unmatched junction bases numbered 6, after V lost 2 bases and J lost 7 bases. The CDR3 has 14 residues. Germline-derived CDR1 and CDR2 are LGHNA and YSLEER. Concerning this clone itself: The antigen remains unidentified.

This TCR was sampled from a human donor with narcolepsy. The chain couples TRBV4-3 to TRBJ2-7, with 9 nucleotides matching TRBD1. Sequences were obtained from CD45RA- memory CD4+ T cells from PBMCs. Here the CDR3 DNA reads TGCGCCAGCAGCCAACTACAGGGGGCGGGGGAGCAGTACTTC. It encodes CASSQLQGAGEQYF.